The 12 T cell receptor beta chains given below trace back to one sample, sequenced in a study of T cell responses to AZD1222 COVID-19 vaccine. Data came from immunoSEQ multiplex PCR; TCRdb stores just in-frame clones and leaves some out. This table has approximately 150,000 clones, under 95% appearing once. The sample consisted of peripheral blood, taken on day 0 of AZD1222 vaccination. Receptors were obtained from an adult in good health.

This rearrangement joins TRBV3-1 (or the pseudogene TRBV3-2) to TRBJ2-7; D call uncertain. Trimming removed 3 bases from V and 7 bases from J, with 7 bases in between. This CDR3 comprises 11 residues. Germline CDR1 reads LGHDT; CDR2 reads YNNKEL (reference sequence). This CDR3 is CASSHSNEQYF. The CDR3 DNA follows: TGTGCCAGCAGCCATTCGAATGAGCAGTACTTC.

The chain recombines TRBV7-2 with TRBJ1-4; D might be TRBD1 (6 bases). The CDR3 is made up of 13 amino acids. The germline V and J ends were trimmed by 1 base and 10 bases, with 10 bases remaining between them. Germline V gene lookup returns CDR1 SGHTA and CDR2 FQGNSA. CDR3 nucleotide sequence: TGTGCCAGCAGCTTAGACAAAGGGGGAAAACTGTTTTTT. Encoded protein: CASSLDKGGKLFF. The whole variable domain, remainder taken from reference TRBV7-2 and TRBJ1-4, is GAGVSQSPSNKVTEKGKDVELRCDPISGHTALYWYRQSLGQGLEFLIYFQGNSAPDKSGLPSDRFSAERTGGSVSTLTIQRTQQEDSAVYLCASSLDKGGKLFFGSGTQLSVL.

V gene TRBV30 combines with J gene TRBJ1-1, with unresolved D. CDR1 is GTSNPN and CDR2 is SVGIG in the germline V gene (reference sequence). This CDR3 is 12 amino acids long. The ends were cut back, 1 base at V and 1 base at J, with 4 bases in the middle. The chain's CDR3 is CAWSGGNTEAFF. The DNA of the CDR3 is TGTGCCTGGAGTGGGGGGAACACTGAAGCTTTCTTT.

The chain has TRBV25-1 and TRBJ1-2; TRBD1 is a possible D gene (6 bases). This CDR3 contains 16 residues. Trimming stripped 4 bases from V and 0 bases from J, with 15 bases between. Per the germline V gene, CDR1 is MGHDK and CDR2 is SYGVNS. CDR3 nucleotides: TGTGCCAGCAGTGTTACAGGACAGACCTCTAACTATGGCTACACCTTC. Translating gives CASSVTGQTSNYGYTF.

In this sample, this clone turned up once. The rearrangement links TRBV6-1 to TRBJ1-5, with D uncertain. The CDR3 spans 14 residues. Germline CDR1 MNHNS, CDR2 SASEGT. V was clipped by 1 base and J by 5 bases, with 9 bases between them. CDR3 DNA sequence: TGTGCCAGCAGTGAAGTCTGGGCCTATCAGCCCCAGCATTTT. Protein: CASSEVWAYQPQHF.

This chain joins TRBV3-1 (or the pseudogene TRBV3-2) and TRBJ2-7, with D perhaps assigned TRBD1 or TRBD2 (5 bases each). The CDR3 totals 14 residues. CDR1 and CDR2 (germline): LGHDT, YNNKEL (reference sequence). V dropped 5 bases and J dropped 2 bases, with 13 bases sitting between them. This chain's CDR3 is CASSSRTGPYEQYF. CDR3 DNA: TGTGCCAGCAGCTCGCGGACGGGACCCTACGAGCAGTACTTC.

The rearrangement links TRBV4-3 to TRBJ1-4, with no clear D. CDR3 length: 15 amino acids. Trimming removed 1 base at V and 5 bases at J, with 11 bases between. Germline CDR1 reads LGHNA; CDR2 reads YSLEER. Written as DNA, the CDR3 is TGCGCCAGCAGCCAAGTTCATTCGGCGAATGAAAAACTGTTTTTT. Residues: CASSQVHSANEKLFF.

This chain links TRBV5-1 with TRBJ2-2; 8 bases are shared with TRBD2. There are 16 residues in the CDR3. Germline V CDR1 and CDR2: SGHRS, YFSETQ. The ends lost 3 bases at V and 1 base at J; junction bases unmatched: 5. CDR3 in DNA: TGCGCCAGCAGCTCTTTAGCGGGACTGAACACCGGGGAGCTGTTTTTT. Protein product: CASSSLAGLNTGELFF.

Of note for this clone: One end of the junction fails to match germline, which may point to a read error. The V call is TRBV29-1, the J call TRBJ1-2, with 10 bases identical to TRBD1. The CDR3 runs 9 residues. Per the germline V gene, CDR1 is SQVTM and CDR2 is ANQGSEA. CDR3 DNA sequence: TGCAGCGCCGGAGGGACAGGGGTCTTC. The encoded protein is CSAGGTGVF.

J is TRBJ2-7 and V is TRBV20-1, with a possible D match to TRBD2 (5 bases). CDR1 and CDR2 (germline): DFQATT, SNEGSKA (reference sequence). This CDR3 comprises 15 residues. Trimming took off 3 bases at V and 2 bases at J, with 17 bases between the two ends. As DNA, the CDR3 is TGCAGTGCTAGTGTACCCCGGGGAACCACCTACGAGCAGTACTTC. Its translation: CSASVPRGTTYEQYF.

V gene TRBV5-1 combines with J gene TRBJ2-3, with a possible D match to TRBD2 (7 bases). The V end was cut by 4 bases, the J end by 0 bases, with 18 bases between. The CDR3 consists of 17 residues. Germline-derived CDR1 and CDR2 are SGHRS and YFSETQ. CDR3 protein: CASSGGASGLSTDTQYF. CDR3 nucleotide sequence: TGCGCCAGCAGCGGGGGGGCTAGCGGCCTCAGCACAGATACGCAGTATTTT.

The CDR3, as DNA: TGTGCCAGCTCACTTGGACTAGCGGGAGCTGAGCAGTTCTTC. Translation gives CASSLGLAGAEQFF. The rearrangement links TRBV18 to TRBJ2-1; 13 bases align to TRBD2. The germline gives CDR1 KGHSH, CDR2 LQKENI. The CDR3 loop spans 14 amino acids. V trimming: 4 bases; J trimming: 9 bases; junction bases outside the gene matches: 3.